One sample yielded the 3 T cell receptor beta chains listed below, sequenced in a study of neurological immune-mediated disorders (dated by TCRdb to the late 2010s). The intended sense of this specimen's time point label: technical triplicate 3. The library was produced with 5' RACE. TCRdb records Illumina HiSeq 2500 as the sequencer. The public reads were reanalyzed by TCRdb: fastp trimming at Q25, MiXCR alignment, in-frame beta chains only. Each entry merges the rows of one CDR3 protein and shows their most common DNA and genes. The sample table lists around 47,000 distinct CDR3 sequences, 20% to 25% of them with a count of one. The top ten hold around 4% of the sample. Sequencing input: PBMCs. All receptors come from a man aged 60 to 75 with HTLV-1-associated myelopathy (HAM/TSP).

At least ten counts were recorded for this clonotype. The CDR3 sequence is CASSLDPTTEAFF. The CDR3 DNA follows: TGCGCCAGCAGCTTGGATCCGACCACTGAAGCTTTCTTT. The chain carries TRBV5-1 and TRBJ1-1; D remains ambiguous. The CDR3 loop spans 13 amino acids. V lost 0 bases and J lost 4, with 7 bases in between. CDR1 and CDR2 from the germline V gene are SGHRS and YFSETQ.

This clonotype was seen many times. The rearrangement joins TRBV20-1 to TRBJ2-5; 11 bases align to TRBD2. J lost 4 bases, V lost 5 bases, and 21 bases had no gene match. From germline, CDR1 is DFQATT and CDR2 SNEGSKA (reference sequence). This CDR3 is 19 amino acids long. The CDR3 sequence is CSAALPRYLAGGLLETQYF. As DNA, the CDR3 is TGCAGTGCTGCCCTACCGCGATATTTAGCGGGAGGGCTCCTAGAGACCCAGTACTTC.

This clonotype was recorded many times. V gene TRBV5-1 combines with J gene TRBJ2-1; TRBD2 matches 10 bases. CDR3 length: 15 residues. Trimming took 2 bases from V and 5 from J; bases not matched to a gene: 4. Germline V gene sequence: CDR1 SGHRS, CDR2 YFSETQ. CDR3 sequence (DNA): TGCGCCAGCAGCTTACCGACTAGCGGGCACAATGAGCAGTTCTTC. It is translated as CASSLPTSGHNEQFF.